This T cell receptor (beta chain) was documented in a study of blood T cell repertoires in COVID-19. For the study at large: Sites across the United States, Italy and Spain contributed samples from acute and convalescent COVID-19. The cDNA or gDNA used as material had been derived from T cells, B-cell-depleted T cells, or PBMCs.

In the authors' methods: Researchers report that nucleated cell counts were estimated from reference gene primer amplification. Profiled with immunoSEQ multiplex PCR; TCRdb holds only in-frame clones, not every one. The V and J calls and clone size were taken over from that table, and D and trimming were inferred from the DNA. Of about 87,000 clones in the sample, roughly 89% were seen once. J was trimmed by 3 bases and V by 6 bases; bases with no gene match: 5. CDR1 is SGHTS, CDR2 YDEGEE, per germline. The CDR3 runs 13 residues. This clonotype originated in an elderly woman with active COVID-19. The V and J genes are TRBV5-8 and TRBJ2-5, with 7 bases that match TRBD2. Sequenced sample: peripheral blood. Here the CDR3 DNA reads TGTGCCAGCAACCTAGCGGAGGAAGAGACCCAGTACTTC. It specifies CASNLAEEETQYF. Looking up the rest from reference TRBV5-8 and TRBJ2-5 gives the full variable domain: EAGVTQSPTHLIKTRGQQATLRCSPISGHTSVYWYQQALGLGLQFLLWYDEGEERNRGNFPPRFSGRQFPNYSSELNVNALELEDSALYLCASNLAEEETQYFGPGTRLLVL.